The 15 T cell receptor beta chains below all came from one sample that was sequenced in a study of cytomegalovirus exposure and HLA in healthy donors. Primers included in the PCR were 60 Vbeta and 13 Jbeta primers. TCRdb's table, derived via immunoSEQ multiplex PCR, lists solely in-frame clones and lacks some. The sample has 94,000 or so clones; 70% to 80% are singletons. Sequenced sample: PBMCs. The receptors originated from a man in his sixties in good health and CMV-seronegative.

The chain's CDR3 is CASSSDRVRTEAFF. CDR3 bases: TGTGCCAGCAGCTCCGACAGGGTCAGGACTGAAGCTTTCTTT. This rearrangement joins TRBV9 to TRBJ1-1; 7 positions agree with TRBD1. Trimming cost V 4 bases and J 5 bases; bases outside gene matches: 8. Looked up from germline, CDR1 is SGDLS and CDR2 is YYNGEE. The CDR3 runs 14 residues.

This clone showed up just once. The chain joins TRBV4-1 to TRBJ2-1; perhaps TRBD2 as D (5 bases). Per germline, CDR1 MGHRA and CDR2 YSYEKL. The CDR3 is made up of 15 amino acids. V lost 6 bases and J lost 2, with 14 bases in between. The CDR3 loop reads CASRPLGVAYNEQFF. The CDR3 DNA reads as TGCGCCAGCAGGCCTCTCGGGGTGGCCTACAATGAGCAGTTCTTC.

This clone occurred a few times. The V and J genes are TRBV30 and TRBJ2-4; 7 nucleotides match TRBD2. V was clipped by 3 bases and J by 4 bases; unmatched bases: 9. CDR3 length equals 15 residues. Looked up from germline, CDR1 is GTSNPN and CDR2 is SVGIG (reference sequence). The chain's CDR3 is CAWSSPGGMKNIQYF. The CDR3 DNA reads TGTGCCTGGAGCTCCCCCGGGGGGATGAAAAACATTCAGTACTTC.

The V call is TRBV18, the J call TRBJ1-1; D gene uncertain. The CDR3 runs 13 residues. Germline V gives CDR1 KGHSH, CDR2 LQKENI. V lost 3 bases and J 7 bases, leaving 12 bases between the germline ends. Written as DNA, the CDR3 is TGTGCCAGCTCACCCCGGGCCCGGGGTGAAGCTTTCTTT. It codes for CASSPRARGEAFF. The variable domain in full, with the rest retrieved from reference TRBV18 and TRBJ1-1, is NAGVMQNPRHLVRRRGQEARLRCSPMKGHSHVYWYRQLPEEGLKFMVYLQKENIIDESGMPKERFSAEFPKEGPSILRIQQVVRGDSAAYFCASSPRARGEAFFGQGTRLTVV.

The rearrangement joins TRBV6-1 to TRBJ1-1, with TRBD1 matching over 9 bases. This CDR3 has 15 amino acids. Trimming cost V 4 bases and J 1 base; bases outside gene matches: 4. CDR1 and CDR2 (germline): MNHNS, SASEGT. CDR3 loop: CASSAQGAGNTEAFF. CDR3 bases: TGTGCCAGCAGTGCACAGGGGGCGGGGAACACTGAAGCTTTCTTT.

V gene TRBV19 combines with J gene TRBJ1-5; no clear D gene. Trimming shortened V by 1 base and J by 3 bases, and 7 bases separated the two germline ends. Germline values: CDR1 LNHDA, CDR2 SQIVND (reference sequence). The CDR3 covers 14 residues. CDR3 sequence reads: CASSIGADNQPQHF. In DNA form, the CDR3 reads TGTGCCAGTAGTATAGGGGCAGACAATCAGCCCCAGCATTTT. Looking up the rest from reference TRBV19 and TRBJ1-5 gives the full variable domain: DGGITQSPKYLFRKEGQNVTLSCEQNLNHDAMYWYRQDPGQGLRLIYYSQIVNDFQKGDIAEGYSVSREKKESFPLTVTSAQKNPTAFYLCASSIGADNQPQHFGDGTRLSIL.

V usage is TRBV7-8 and J usage is TRBJ1-5, with D perhaps matching TRBD1 (5 bases). V was cut by 5 bases and J by 0 bases, with 14 bases left in between. The CDR3 loop spans 16 amino acids. Germline CDR1 SGHVS, CDR2 FQNEAQ. The CDR3 region has the DNA TGTGCCAGCAGCGACCAGGGTTTGTATAGCAATCAGCCCCAGCATTTT. Its protein product is CASSDQGLYSNQPQHF. The variable domain in full, with the rest retrieved from reference TRBV7-8 and TRBJ1-5, is GAGVSQSPRYKVAKRGQDVALRCDPISGHVSLFWYQQALGQGPEFLTYFQNEAQLDKSGLPSDRFFAERPEGSVSTLKIQRTQQEDSAVYLCASSDQGLYSNQPQHFGDGTRLSIL.

The V gene is TRBV6-1, the J gene TRBJ1-1, with D possibly matching TRBD1 (5 bases). Germline V gene data show CDR1 as MNHNS and CDR2 as SASEGT. Trimming took 7 bases from V and 1 from J, leaving 16 bases between them. This CDR3 contains 15 residues. The CDR3 DNA reads as TGTGCCAGCACCCAGGGTGGGTCAGGGAACACTGAAGCTTTCTTT. Translation gives CASTQGGSGNTEAFF.

The V gene is TRBV15, the J gene TRBJ2-7; 9 bases align to TRBD1. V lost 0 bases to trimming and J lost 5 bases; unmatched junction nucleotides: 2. This CDR3 has 14 amino acids. The germline V gene has CDR1 LNHNV and CDR2 YYDKDF (reference sequence). The CDR3 reads CATSREQGADEQYF. The CDR3 DNA follows: TGTGCCACCAGCAGAGAACAGGGGGCGGACGAGCAGTACTTC.

The chain has TRBV30 and TRBJ1-2; D not certain. This CDR3 is 11 amino acids long. Germline V CDR1 and CDR2: GTSNPN, SVGIG (reference sequence). V shed 0 bases and J shed 8 bases, with 7 bases lying between them. The DNA for the CDR3 is TGTGCCTGGAGTGTGCGCGGGGGCTACACCTTC. As protein: CAWSVRGGYTF.

This clone was counted only a few times. The chain uses TRBV4-1 and TRBJ1-1; D remains unclear. The CDR3 is made up of 16 amino acids. V was trimmed by 5 bases and J by 1 base, leaving 17 bases between them. Per germline, CDR1 MGHRA and CDR2 YSYEKL. The CDR3 nucleotides read TGCGCCAGCAGCACACTCCGCCCGGAGGGGAACACTGAAGCTTTCTTT. Protein: CASSTLRPEGNTEAFF.

The chain is built from TRBV27 and TRBJ1-2; D call uncertain. The CDR3 length is 13 residues. The V end was cut by 6 bases, the J end by 4 bases, with 12 bases between. Per germline, CDR1 MNHEY and CDR2 SMNVEV (reference sequence). Here the CDR3 DNA reads TGTGCCAGCAGCGTCGTTGGCGGCTATGGCTACACCTTC. Protein sequence: CASSVVGGYGYTF.

This clone appeared a few times. The gene calls are TRBV7-8 and TRBJ1-2; TRBD1 agrees at 10 bases. CDR3 size: 15 residues. Germline V gene lookup returns CDR1 SGHVS and CDR2 FQNEAQ. V lost 5 bases to trimming and J lost 1 base; unmatched junction nucleotides: 4. CDR3 residues: CASSPGQGLNYGYTF. The CDR3, as DNA: TGTGCCAGCAGCCCGGGACAGGGGCTTAACTATGGCTACACCTTC.

This rearrangement joins TRBV29-1 to TRBJ2-7, with a tentative D call TRBD2 (7 bases). Trimming removed 2 bases from V and 5 bases from J, with 13 bases in between. Germline V CDR1 and CDR2: SQVTM, ANQGSEA. The CDR3 contains 13 residues. For the CDR3, the DNA is TGCAGCGTTGAACGGGGGGCCGGTAACGAGCAGTACTTC. Protein sequence: CSVERGAGNEQYF.

This clone was counted once. The chain has TRBV7-2 and TRBJ2-3; 7 nucleotides line up with TRBD2. V was clipped by 3 bases and J by 0 bases; unmatched bases: 0. Germline values: CDR1 SGHTA, CDR2 FQGNSA. The CDR3 runs to 14 residues. CDR3 residues: CASSFSGSTDTQYF. CDR3 bases: TGTGCCAGCAGCTTTAGCGGGAGCACAGATACGCAGTATTTT.